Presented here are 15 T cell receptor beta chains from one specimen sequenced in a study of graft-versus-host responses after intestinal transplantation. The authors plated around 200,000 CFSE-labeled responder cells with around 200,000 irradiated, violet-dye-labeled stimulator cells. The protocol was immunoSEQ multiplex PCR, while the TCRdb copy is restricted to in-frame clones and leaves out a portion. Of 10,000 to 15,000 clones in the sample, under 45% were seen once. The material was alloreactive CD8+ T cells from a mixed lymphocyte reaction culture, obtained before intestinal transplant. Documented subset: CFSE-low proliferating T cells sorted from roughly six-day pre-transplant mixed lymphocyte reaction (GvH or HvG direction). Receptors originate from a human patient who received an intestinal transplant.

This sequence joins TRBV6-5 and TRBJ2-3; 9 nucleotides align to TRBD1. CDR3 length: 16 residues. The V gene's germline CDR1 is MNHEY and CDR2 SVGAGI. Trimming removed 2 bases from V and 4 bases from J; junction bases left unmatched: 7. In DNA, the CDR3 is TGTGCCAGCAGTTACCTCGAAACAGGGGGCGCAGATACGCAGTATTTT. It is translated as CASSYLETGGADTQYF.

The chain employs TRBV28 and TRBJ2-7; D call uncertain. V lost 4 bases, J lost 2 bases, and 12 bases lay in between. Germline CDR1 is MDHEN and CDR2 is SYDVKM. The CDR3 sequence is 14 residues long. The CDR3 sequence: CASSYSDGPYEQYF. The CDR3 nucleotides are TGTGCCAGCAGTTACTCGGACGGCCCCTACGAGCAGTACTTC.

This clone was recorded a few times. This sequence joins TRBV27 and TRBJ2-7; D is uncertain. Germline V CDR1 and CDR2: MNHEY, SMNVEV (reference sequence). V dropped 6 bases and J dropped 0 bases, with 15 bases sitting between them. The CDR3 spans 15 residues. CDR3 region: CASRVAGVSSYEQYF. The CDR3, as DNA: TGTGCCAGCAGAGTAGCAGGCGTTAGCTCCTACGAGCAGTACTTC.

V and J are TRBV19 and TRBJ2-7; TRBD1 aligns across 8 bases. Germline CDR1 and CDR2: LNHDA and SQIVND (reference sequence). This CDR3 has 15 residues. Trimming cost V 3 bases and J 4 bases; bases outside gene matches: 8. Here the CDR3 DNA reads TGTGCCAGTAGTATGGGCGACAGGGGAATGTACGAGCAGTACTTC. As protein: CASSMGDRGMYEQYF.

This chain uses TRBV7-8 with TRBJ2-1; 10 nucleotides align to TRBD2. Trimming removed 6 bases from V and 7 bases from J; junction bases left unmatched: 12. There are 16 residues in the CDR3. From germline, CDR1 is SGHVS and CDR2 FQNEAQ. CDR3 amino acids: CASRGTPSGSFNEQFF. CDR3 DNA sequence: TGTGCCAGCAGGGGAACCCCTAGCGGGAGTTTTAATGAGCAGTTCTTC.

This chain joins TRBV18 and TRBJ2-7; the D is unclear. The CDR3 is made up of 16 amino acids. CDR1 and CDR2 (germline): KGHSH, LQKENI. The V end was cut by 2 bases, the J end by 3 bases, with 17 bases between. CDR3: CASSPYRLTWGYEQYF. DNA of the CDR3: TGTGCCAGCTCACCATACCGCCTAACCTGGGGCTACGAGCAGTACTTC.

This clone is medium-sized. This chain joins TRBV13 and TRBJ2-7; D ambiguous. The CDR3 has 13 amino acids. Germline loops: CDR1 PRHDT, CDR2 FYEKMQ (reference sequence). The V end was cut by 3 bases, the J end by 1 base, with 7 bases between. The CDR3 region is CASSFSGSYEQYF. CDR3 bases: TGTGCCAGCAGCTTTAGTGGGTCCTACGAGCAGTACTTC.

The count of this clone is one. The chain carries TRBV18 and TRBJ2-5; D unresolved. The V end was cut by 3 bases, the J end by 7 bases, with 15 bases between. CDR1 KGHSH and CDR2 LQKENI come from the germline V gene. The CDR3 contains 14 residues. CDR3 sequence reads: CASSPRALMGTQYF. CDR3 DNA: TGTGCCAGCTCACCCCGGGCCCTGATGGGGACCCAGTACTTC.

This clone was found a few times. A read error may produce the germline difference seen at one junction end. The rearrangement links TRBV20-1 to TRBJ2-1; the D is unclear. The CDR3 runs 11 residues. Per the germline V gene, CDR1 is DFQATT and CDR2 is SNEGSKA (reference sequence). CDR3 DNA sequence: TGCAGTGTTCAACTGGCCCGAACCAGGATCTTC. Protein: CSVQLARTRIF.

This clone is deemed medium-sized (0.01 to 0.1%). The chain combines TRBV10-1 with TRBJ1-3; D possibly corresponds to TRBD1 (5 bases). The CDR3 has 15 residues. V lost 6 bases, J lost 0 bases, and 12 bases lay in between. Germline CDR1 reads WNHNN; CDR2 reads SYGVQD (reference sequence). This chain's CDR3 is CASSRQSNSGNTIYF. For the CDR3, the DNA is TGCGCCAGCAGCCGACAGTCGAACTCTGGAAACACCATATATTTT.

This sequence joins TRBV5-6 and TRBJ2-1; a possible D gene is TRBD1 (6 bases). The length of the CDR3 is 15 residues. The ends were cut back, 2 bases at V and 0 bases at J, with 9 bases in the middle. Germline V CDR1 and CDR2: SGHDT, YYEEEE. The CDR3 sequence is CASSLGGSSYNEQFF. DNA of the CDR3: TGTGCCAGCAGCTTAGGGGGAAGCTCCTACAATGAGCAGTTCTTC.

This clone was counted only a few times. CDR3 in amino acids: CASSFSGTGGFTDTQYF. DNA for the CDR3: TGTGCCAGCAGTTTTTCCGGGACAGGAGGGTTTACAGATACGCAGTATTTT. The chain is built from TRBV27 and TRBJ2-3; TRBD1 aligns across 8 bases. The J segment lost 3 bases and the V segment lost 3 bases, leaving 11 bases of the junction unmatched. CDR1 and CDR2 from the germline V gene are MNHEY and SMNVEV (reference sequence). The CDR3 totals 17 residues.

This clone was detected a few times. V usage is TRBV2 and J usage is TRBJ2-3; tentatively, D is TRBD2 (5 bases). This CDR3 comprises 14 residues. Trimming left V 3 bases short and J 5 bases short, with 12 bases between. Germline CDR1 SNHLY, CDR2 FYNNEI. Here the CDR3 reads CASSDGLALDTQYF. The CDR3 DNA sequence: TGTGCCAGCAGTGACGGGCTAGCTTTAGATACGCAGTATTTT.

This CDR3 is CASSLSPSDTQYF. CDR3 in DNA: TGCGCCAGCAGCTTGTCCCCGTCGGATACGCAGTATTTT. The rearrangement joins TRBV5-1 to TRBJ2-3; D gene ambiguous. The germline gives CDR1 SGHRS, CDR2 YFSETQ. The CDR3 covers 13 residues. The V gene lost 1 base and the J gene lost 6 bases, with 9 bases spanning the gap. Together with reference TRBV5-1 and TRBJ2-3, the CDR3 gives the full variable domain: KAGVTQTPRYLIKTRGQQVTLSCSPISGHRSVSWYQQTPGQGLQFLFEYFSETQRNKGNFPGRFSGRQFSNSRSEMNVSTLELGDSALYLCASSLSPSDTQYFGPGTRLTVL.

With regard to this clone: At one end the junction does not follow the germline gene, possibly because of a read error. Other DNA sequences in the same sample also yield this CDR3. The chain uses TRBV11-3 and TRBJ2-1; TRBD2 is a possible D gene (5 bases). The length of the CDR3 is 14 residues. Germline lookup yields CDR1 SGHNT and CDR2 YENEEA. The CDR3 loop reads CASSPHPSSNEQFF. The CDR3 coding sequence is TGCGCCAGCAGCCCCCACCCTAGCAGCAATGAGCAGTTCTTC.